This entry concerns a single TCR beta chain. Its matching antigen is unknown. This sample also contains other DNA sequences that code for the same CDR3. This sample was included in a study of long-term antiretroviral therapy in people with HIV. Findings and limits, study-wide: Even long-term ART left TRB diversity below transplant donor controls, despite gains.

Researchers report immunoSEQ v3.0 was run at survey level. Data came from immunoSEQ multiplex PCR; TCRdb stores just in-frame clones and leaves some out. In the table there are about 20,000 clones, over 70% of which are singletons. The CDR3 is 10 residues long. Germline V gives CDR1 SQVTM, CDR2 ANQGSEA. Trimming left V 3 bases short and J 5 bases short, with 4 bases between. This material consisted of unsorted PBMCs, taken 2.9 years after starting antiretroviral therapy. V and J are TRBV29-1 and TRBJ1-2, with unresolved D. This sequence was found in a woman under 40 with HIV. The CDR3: CSVEGYGYTF. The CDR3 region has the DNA TGCAGCGTTGAGGGGTATGGCTACACCTTC.